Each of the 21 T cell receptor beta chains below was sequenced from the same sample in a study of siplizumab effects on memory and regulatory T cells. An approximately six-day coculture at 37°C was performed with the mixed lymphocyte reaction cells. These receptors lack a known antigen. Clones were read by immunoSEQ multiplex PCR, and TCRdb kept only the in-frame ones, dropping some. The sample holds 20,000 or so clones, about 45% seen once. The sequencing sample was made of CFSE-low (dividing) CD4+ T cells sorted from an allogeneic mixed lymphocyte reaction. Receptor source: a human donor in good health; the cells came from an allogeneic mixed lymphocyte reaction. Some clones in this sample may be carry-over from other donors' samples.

The CDR3 loop is CASSPDRGLGYTF. The CDR3 DNA follows: TGTGCCAGCAGCCCGGACAGGGGATTGGGCTACACCTTC. The chain links TRBV6-5 to TRBJ1-2, with TRBD1 identical over 9 bases. Trimming took 6 bases from V and 8 from J; bases not matched to a gene: 7. CDR3 size: 13 residues. Germline V CDR1 and CDR2: MNHEY, SVGAGI.

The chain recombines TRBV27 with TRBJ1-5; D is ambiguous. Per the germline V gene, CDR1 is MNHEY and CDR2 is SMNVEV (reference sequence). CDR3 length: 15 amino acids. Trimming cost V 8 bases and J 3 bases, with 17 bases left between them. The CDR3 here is CASDPRRTNNQPQHF. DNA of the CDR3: TGTGCCAGCGACCCCCGGAGGACCAACAATCAGCCCCAGCATTTT.

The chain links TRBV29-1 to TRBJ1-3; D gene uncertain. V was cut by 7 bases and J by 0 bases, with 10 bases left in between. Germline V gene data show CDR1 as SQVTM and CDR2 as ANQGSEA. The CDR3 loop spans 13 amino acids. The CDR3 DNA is TGCAGCGCATCACGAACCTCTGGAAACACCATATATTTT. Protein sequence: CSASRTSGNTIYF.

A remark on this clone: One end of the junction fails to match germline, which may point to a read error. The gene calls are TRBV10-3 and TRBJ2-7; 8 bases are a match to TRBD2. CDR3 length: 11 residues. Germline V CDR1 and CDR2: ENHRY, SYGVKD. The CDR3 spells CAISDIGGVTF. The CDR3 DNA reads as TGTGCCATCAGTGATATCGGGGGGGTCACTTTC.

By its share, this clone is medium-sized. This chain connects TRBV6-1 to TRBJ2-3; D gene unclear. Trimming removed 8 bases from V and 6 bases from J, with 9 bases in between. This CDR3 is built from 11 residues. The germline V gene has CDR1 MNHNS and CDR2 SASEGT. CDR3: CASGQFDTQYF. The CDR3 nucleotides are TGTGCCAGCGGCCAGTTTGATACGCAGTATTTT.

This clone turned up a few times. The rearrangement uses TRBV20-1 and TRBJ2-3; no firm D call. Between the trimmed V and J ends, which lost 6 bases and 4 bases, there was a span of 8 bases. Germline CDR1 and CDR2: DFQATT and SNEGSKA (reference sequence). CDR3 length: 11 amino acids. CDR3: CSARTADTQYF. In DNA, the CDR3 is TGCAGTGCCCGAACGGCAGATACGCAGTATTTT.

In DNA form, the CDR3 reads TGTGCCAGCAGTGAAGAGTGGCGCCAGTACCAAGAGACCCAGTACTTC. This codes for CASSEEWRQYQETQYF. V gene TRBV6-1 combines with J gene TRBJ2-5; D is unclear. The V gene's germline CDR1 is MNHNS and CDR2 SASEGT. Trimming removed 1 base at V and 0 bases at J, with 12 bases between. The CDR3 extends over 16 amino acids.

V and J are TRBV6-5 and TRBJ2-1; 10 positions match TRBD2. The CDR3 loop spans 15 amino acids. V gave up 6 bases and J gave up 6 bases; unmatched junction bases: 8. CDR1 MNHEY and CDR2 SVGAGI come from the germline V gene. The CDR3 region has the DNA TGTGCCAGCAGCTCTTCGGTAGCGGGGGGCAATGAGCAGTTCTTC. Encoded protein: CASSSSVAGGNEQFF.

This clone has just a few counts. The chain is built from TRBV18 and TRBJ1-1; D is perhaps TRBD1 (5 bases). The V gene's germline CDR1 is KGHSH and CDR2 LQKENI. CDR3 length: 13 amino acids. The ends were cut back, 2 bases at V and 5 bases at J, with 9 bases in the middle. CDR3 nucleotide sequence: TGTGCCAGCTCACCAGGCAGGGAAACTGAAGCTTTCTTT. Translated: CASSPGRETEAFF.

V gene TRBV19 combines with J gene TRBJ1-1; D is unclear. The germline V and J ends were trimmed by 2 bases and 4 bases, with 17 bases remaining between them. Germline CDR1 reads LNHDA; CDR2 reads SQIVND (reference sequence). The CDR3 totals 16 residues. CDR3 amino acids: CASSIMVSGAGTEAFF. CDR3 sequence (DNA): TGTGCCAGTAGTATAATGGTGTCCGGCGCTGGCACTGAAGCTTTCTTT.

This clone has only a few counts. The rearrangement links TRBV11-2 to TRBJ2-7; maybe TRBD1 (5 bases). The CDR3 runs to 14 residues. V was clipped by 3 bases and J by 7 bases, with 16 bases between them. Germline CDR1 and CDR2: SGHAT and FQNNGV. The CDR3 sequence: CASSFERQGREQYF. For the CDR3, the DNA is TGTGCCAGCAGCTTCGAGAGGCAGGGTAGAGAGCAGTACTTC.

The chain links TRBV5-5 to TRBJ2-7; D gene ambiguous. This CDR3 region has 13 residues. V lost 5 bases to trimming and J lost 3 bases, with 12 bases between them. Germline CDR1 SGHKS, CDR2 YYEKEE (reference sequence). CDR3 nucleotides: TGTGCCAGCAGTCCAGCGACGGGCTACGAGCAGTACTTC. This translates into CASSPATGYEQYF.

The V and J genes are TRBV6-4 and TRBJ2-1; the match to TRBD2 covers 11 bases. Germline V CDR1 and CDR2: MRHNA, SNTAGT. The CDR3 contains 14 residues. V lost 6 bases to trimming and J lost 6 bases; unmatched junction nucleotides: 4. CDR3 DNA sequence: TGTGCCAGCAGCCGACTAGCGGGAAGCAATGAGCAGTTCTTC. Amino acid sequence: CASSRLAGSNEQFF.

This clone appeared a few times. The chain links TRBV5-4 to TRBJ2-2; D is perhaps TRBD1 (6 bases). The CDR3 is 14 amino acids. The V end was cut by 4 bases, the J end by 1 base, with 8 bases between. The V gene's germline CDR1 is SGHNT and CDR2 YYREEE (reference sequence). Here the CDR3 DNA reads TGTGCCAGCAGCGGGGGACAGAACACCGGGGAGCTGTTTTTT. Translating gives CASSGGQNTGELFF.

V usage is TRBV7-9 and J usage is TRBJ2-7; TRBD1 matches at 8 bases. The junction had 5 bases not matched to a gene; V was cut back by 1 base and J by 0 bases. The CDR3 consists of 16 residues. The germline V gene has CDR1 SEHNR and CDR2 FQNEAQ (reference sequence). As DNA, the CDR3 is TGTGCCAGCAGCTTAGGACAGGGGATCTACTCCTACGAGCAGTACTTC. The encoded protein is CASSLGQGIYSYEQYF.

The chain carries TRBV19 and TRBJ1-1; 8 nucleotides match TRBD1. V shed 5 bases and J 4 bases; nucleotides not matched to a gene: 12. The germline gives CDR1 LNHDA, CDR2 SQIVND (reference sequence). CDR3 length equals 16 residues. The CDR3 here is CASSPGPGGLSTEAFF. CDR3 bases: TGTGCCAGTAGTCCAGGACCAGGGGGCTTGAGCACTGAAGCTTTCTTT.

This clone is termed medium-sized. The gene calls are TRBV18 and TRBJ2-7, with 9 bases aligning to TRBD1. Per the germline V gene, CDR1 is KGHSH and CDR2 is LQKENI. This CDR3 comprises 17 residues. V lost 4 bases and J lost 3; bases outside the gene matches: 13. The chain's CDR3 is CASSLGTGNRGFYEQYF. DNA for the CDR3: TGTGCCAGCTCACTCGGGACAGGGAACCGGGGTTTCTACGAGCAGTACTTC.

The chain's CDR3 is CASSPRAFLETQYF. Written as DNA, the CDR3 is TGTGCCAGCAGCCCGAGGGCTTTTTTGGAGACCCAGTACTTC. V usage is TRBV7-9 and J usage is TRBJ2-5, with D tentatively TRBD2 (5 bases). The CDR3 contains 14 residues. The germline gives CDR1 SEHNR, CDR2 FQNEAQ (reference sequence). V lost 5 bases and J lost 5, with 15 bases in between.

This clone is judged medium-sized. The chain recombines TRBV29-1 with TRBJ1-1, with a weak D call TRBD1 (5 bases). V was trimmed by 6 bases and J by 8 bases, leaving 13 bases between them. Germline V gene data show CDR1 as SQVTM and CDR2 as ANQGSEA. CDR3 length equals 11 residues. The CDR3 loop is CSVKGAGEAFF. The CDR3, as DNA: TGCAGCGTGAAAGGGGCCGGGGAAGCTTTCTTT.

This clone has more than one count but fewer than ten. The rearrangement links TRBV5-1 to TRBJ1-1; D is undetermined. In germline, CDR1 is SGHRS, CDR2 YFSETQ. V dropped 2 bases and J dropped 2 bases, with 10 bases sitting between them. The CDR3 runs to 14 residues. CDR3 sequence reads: CASSLGILNTEAFF. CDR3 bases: TGCGCCAGCAGCTTAGGTATTCTTAACACTGAAGCTTTCTTT. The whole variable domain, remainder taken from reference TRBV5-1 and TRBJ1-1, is KAGVTQTPRYLIKTRGQQVTLSCSPISGHRSVSWYQQTPGQGLQFLFEYFSETQRNKGNFPGRFSGRQFSNSRSEMNVSTLELGDSALYLCASSLGILNTEAFFGQGTRLTVV.

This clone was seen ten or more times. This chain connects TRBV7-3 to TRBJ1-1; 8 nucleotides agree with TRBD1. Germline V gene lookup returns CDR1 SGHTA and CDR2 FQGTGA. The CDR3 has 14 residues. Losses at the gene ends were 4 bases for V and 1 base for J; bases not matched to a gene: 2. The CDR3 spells CASSSGTGNTEAFF. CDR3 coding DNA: TGTGCCAGCAGCTCCGGGACAGGGAACACTGAAGCTTTCTTT.